This TCR beta chain appears in the sequencing data of a study of blood T cell repertoires in COVID-19 (dated by TCRdb to the early 2020s). For context, the study as a whole: The collaborator samples originated in the United States, Italy and Spain and spanned the acute and convalescent phases of COVID-19. Where available, HLA class I and class II types were taken from metadata supplied by the sample provider and were not determined by assay-based typing. The prospective study material was composed of cDNA or gDNA derived from T cells, B-cell-depleted T cells, or PBMCs. Deeply sampled blood TCRbeta repertoires from subjects exposed to, actively infected with, or recovered from COVID-19 were included in the dataset. Nearly every sample came with metadata listing a de-identified subject ID, COVID-19 status, age in years and sex. The samples were drawn from two sources: the first 160 participants of the ongoing ImmuneRACE study, and 1,254 subjects contributed by 6 global collaborators. The repertoires were released in a freely available public database meant as a resource for research on the immune response to SARS-CoV-2. Overall results and qualifications from the work: Clinical and demographic metadata were provided uncurated, with the amount varying by source and participant.

Regarding this clone: Its antigen remains unidentified. Base qualities are not at hand, and no much larger clone is one base apart.

CDR1 SGHTA and CDR2 FQGNSA are derived from the germline V gene. At the junction V is shortened by 5 bases and J by 0 bases, with 11 bases in between. The CDR3 starts with the cysteine, ends with the phenylalanine, and has 15 residues. The entry retains the CDR3 DNA only, 45 bases that are in frame from base 1. Samples from volunteer blood donors who had recovered from COVID-19 were contributed by a second Seattle source. The collaborating institutions used their own protocols to collect whole blood in K2EDTA tubes. For TCRbeta analysis, collaborators shipped samples as frozen whole blood, isolated PBMCs, or DNA extracted from either of those sample types. TCRbeta CDR3 regions were amplified from genomic DNA by means of the immunoSEQ Assay, a bias-controlled multiplex PCR. In the paper's pipeline: The number of nucleated cells in each sample was estimated by amplification of reference gene primers within the assay. To quantify the absolute abundance of each unique TCRbeta CDR3 rearrangement, sequence reads were collapsed and filtered. For each sample, productive Simpson clonality was calculated as the square root of Simpson's diversity index over productive rearrangements. TCRdb's version of the immuneACCESS table is confined to in-frame rearrangements and falls short of the full clone set. An unresolved V gene accounts for under half of the shortfall where checked; the remainder is of unknown origin. The DNA gave D and trimming, while V, J and clone size come from that table. Across this sample there are around 250,000 clones, with around 90% seen only once. 0.94% of the sample is held by the ten biggest clonotypes.

Recombination joined TRBV7-2 with TRBJ2-1, with the D gene uncertain. The sequence derives from a woman between 40 and 55 years old who had recovered from COVID-19. Input material: peripheral blood. The bases are TGTGCCAGCAGCCCCTTCCTGAGCTCCTACAATGAGCAGTTCTTC. Its protein reads: CASSPFLSSYNEQFF.